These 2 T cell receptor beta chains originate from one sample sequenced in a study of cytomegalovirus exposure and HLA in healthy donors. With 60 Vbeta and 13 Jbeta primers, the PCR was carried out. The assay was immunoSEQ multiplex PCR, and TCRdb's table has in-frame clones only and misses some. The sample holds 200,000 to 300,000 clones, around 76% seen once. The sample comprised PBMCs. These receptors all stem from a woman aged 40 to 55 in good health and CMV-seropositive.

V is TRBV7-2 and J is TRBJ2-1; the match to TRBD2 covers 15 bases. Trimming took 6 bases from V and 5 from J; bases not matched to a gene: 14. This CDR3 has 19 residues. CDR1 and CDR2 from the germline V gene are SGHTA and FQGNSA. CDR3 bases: TGTGCCAGCAGGCCAGAGGGACTAGCGGGGGGCCTCGCGGACAATGAGCAGTTCTTC. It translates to CASRPEGLAGGLADNEQFF.

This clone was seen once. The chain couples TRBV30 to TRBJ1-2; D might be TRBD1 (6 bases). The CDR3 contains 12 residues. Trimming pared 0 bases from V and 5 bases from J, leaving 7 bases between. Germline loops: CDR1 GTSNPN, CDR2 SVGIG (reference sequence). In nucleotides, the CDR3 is TGTGCCTGGAGTGTGAGGGGGTATGGCTACACCTTC. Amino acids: CAWSVRGYGYTF.